Here is one T cell receptor beta chain with its context. The table lists this clone with a count of one. Its antigen is still unknown. Nothing much larger sits one base from this clone, and base qualities are not available. What this sample's time point label stands for: blood sample drawn before combined kidney and bone marrow transplant. Unstimulated Tregs (CD4+CD25+CD127-), CD4+ non-Tregs (CD4+CD25-), CD4 and CD8 cells were FACS-sorted from thawed PBMCs. 4 combined kidney and bone marrow transplant recipients from the ITN036ST trial were included as patients, and samples were available only from these trial subjects. Healthy control blood was processed to PBMCs with a Ficoll density gradient and then cryopreserved, whereas patient PBMCs were collected both before and after transplant. These data belong to a study of Tregs in tolerant kidney transplant recipients (dated by TCRdb to between 2019 and 2020). Describing the broader study: The transplants used related donors along with nonmyeloablative bone marrow transplantation, and in the human trials mixed chimerism was transient. The study applied TCRbeta sequencing to find donor-specific regulatory T cells before combined kidney and bone marrow transplantation and then followed those same cells after transplant. The investigation overall reported the following: Biological reproducibility was not directly addressed, though technical replication error appeared minimal. Because the study included only a small number of patients, the results must be confirmed in larger populations and under other immunosuppression protocols. In tolerant patients, the expansion of donor-specific Tregs was greater than global Treg expansion, suggesting that the expansion was antigen-driven rather than nonspecific. For some patients the PCR primers changed over time, which made it impossible to compare the samples from those patients at the nucleotide level. Expanding Tregs with activated donor B cells appeared to identify the most biologically relevant and donor-specific TCRbeta repertoire.

The cysteine opens and the phenylalanine closes a CDR3 of 13 amino acids. The retained sequence is limited to the CDR3, 39 bases, with the frame set at the first base. CDR1 and CDR2 were assigned from the germline V gene as SQVTM and ANQGSEA. V loses 6 bases, J loses 1 base, and the germline ends lie 12 bases apart. For TCRbeta CDR3 sequencing, genomic DNA from the sorted cells was extracted using the QIAGEN DNeasy Blood and Tissue Kit. High-throughput TCRbeta CDR3 sequencing was carried out commercially through immunoSEQ, with PCR amplification with bias correction and internal controls included. Regarding the original processing steps: A unique productive TCRbeta sequence was defined by the CDR3 nucleotide sequence when primers matched, and otherwise by the CDR3 amino acid sequence together with the Vbeta and Jbeta genes. Sorting error was corrected by removing sequences shared between sorted populations at a frequency ratio of 2:1 or less, and the remaining shared sequences were assigned to the higher population. A sequence counted as donor-reactive if, in CFSE-low cells, the sequence had a frequency of at least 0.01% and was expanded at least 5-fold compared with unstimulated cells. Jensen-Shannon divergence, calculated on the top 100 TCRbeta sequences ranked by frequency, was used to quantify repertoire divergence. When a sample had multiple sequencing runs, each run was corrected for sorting error separately and the runs were then pooled. TCRdb holds this immuneACCESS table with in-frame rearrangements only. Some clones are missing; in checked studies, unresolved V genes explain under half, and the rest has no known cause. V and J calls and clone size come straight from that table; D and trimming were deduced from the DNA. This sample holds about 110,000 clones; nearly 90% were observed only once. Clones ranked in the top ten supply approximately 0.35% of the sample.

This sequence was found in a human donor who received a combined kidney and bone marrow transplant. The receptor chain draws on TRBV29-1 and TRBJ2-5; TRBD2 is a weak D gene call, 5 bases matching. This specimen was CD4+ T cells from blood, taken before the transplant. The CDR3 region has the sequence CSVAGPTQETQYF. The DNA reads TGCAGCGTGGCGGGTCCGACCCAAGAGACCCAGTACTTC.